These T cell receptor beta chains were read from a single sample in a study of blood T cell repertoires in COVID-19. TCRdb's table, derived via immunoSEQ multiplex PCR, lists solely in-frame clones and lacks some. In the table there are about 180,000 clones, approximately 90% of which are singletons. Sample: peripheral blood. The receptors originated from a woman younger than 45 with active or convalescent COVID-19. Each CDR3 is given with its conserved first and last residue. A D gene is named only where the DNA matches it firmly. Some rows mark clone size as missing; the rest say once, few, many or name a class of expanded clone.

V,size,J,D,CDR3,DNA
TRBV6-6,few,TRBJ2-1,NA,CATTGDSYNEQFF,TGTGCCACCACCGGAGATTCCTACAATGAGCAGTTCTTC
TRBV15,NA,TRBJ2-3,TRBD2,CATSGRTSGDTDTQYF,TGTGCCACCAGCGGACGGACTAGCGGGGACACAGATACGCAGTATTTT
TRBV5-8,NA,TRBJ2-1,NA,CASSPRGSSYNEQFF,TGTGCCAGCAGCCCACGGGGAAGCTCCTACAATGAGCAGTTCTTC
TRBV19,NA,TRBJ2-7,TRBD1,CASSTLGTGLYEQYF,TGTGCCAGTAGTACCCTCGGGACAGGGCTGTACGAGCAGTACTTC
TRBV15,NA,TRBJ1-3,NA,CATSIGTKAGNTIYF,TGTGCCACCAGCATCGGGACAAAGGCTGGAAACACCATATATTTT
TRBV25-1,NA,TRBJ1-5,TRBD1,CASSTGTGRDQPQHF,TGTGCCAGCAGTACCGGGACAGGGAGGGATCAGCCCCAGCATTTT
TRBV5-4,NA,TRBJ1-2,TRBD1,CASSLAGQGFYGYTF,TGTGCCAGCAGCTTGGCCGGACAGGGCTTCTATGGCTACACCTTC
TRBV2,NA,TRBJ2-7,TRBD2,CASSATSGGPLEQYF,TGTGCCAGCAGCGCGACTAGCGGGGGGCCCCTCGAGCAGTACTTC
TRBV12-5,NA,TRBJ1-3,NA,CASGLLGLENTIYF,TGTGCTAGTGGTTTGTTGGGGCTTGAAAACACCATATATTTT
TRBV9,NA,TRBJ2-1,NA,CASSPNAASYNEQFF,TGTGCCAGCAGCCCTAATGCGGCCTCCTACAATGAGCAGTTCTTC
TRBV6-5,few,TRBJ1-6,NA,CASSFTGYNSPLHF,TGTGCCAGCAGCTTTACAGGTTATAATTCACCCCTCCACTTT
TRBV6-6,NA,TRBJ1-5,NA,CASRGGDQPQHF,TGTGCCAGCAGGGGGGGAGATCAGCCCCAGCATTTT
TRBV5-1,NA,TRBJ2-7,NA,CASSFGDGEQYF,TGCGCCAGCAGCTTCGGAGATGGTGAGCAGTACTTC
TRBV7-6,NA,TRBJ2-6,TRBD1,CASSYGQGGANVLTF,TGTGCCAGCAGCTACGGACAGGGGGGGGCCAACGTCCTGACTTTC
TRBV5-4,NA,TRBJ1-5,NA,CASSFYGEGQPQHF,TGTGCCAGCAGCTTCTACGGGGAGGGTCAGCCCCAGCATTTT
TRBV28,NA,TRBJ2-3,TRBD2,CASSHAGGSKQYF,TGTGCCAGCAGTCATGCGGGGGGTAGTAAGCAGTATTTT
TRBV19,NA,TRBJ1-2,NA,CASSIRTALGGYTF,TGTGCCAGTAGTATAAGAACAGCCCTTGGGGGCTACACCTTC
TRBV6-5,NA,TRBJ2-1,NA,CASSSSQGGAYNEQFF,TGTGCCAGCAGTTCTTCCCAAGGGGGTGCCTACAATGAGCAGTTCTTC
TRBV9,few,TRBJ2-2,NA,CASSVVSGTGELFF,TGTGCCAGCAGCGTAGTGTCAGGGACCGGGGAGCTGTTTTTT
TRBV3-1/TRBV3-2,NA,TRBJ2-7,NA,CASSQSKYEQYF,TGTGCCAGCAGCCAATCTAAGTACGAGCAGTACTTC
TRBV4-1,NA,TRBJ1-6,NA,CASSKSGTRGSPLHF,TGCGCCAGCAGCAAATCCGGGACTAGGGGTTCACCCCTCCACTTT
TRBV19,NA,TRBJ2-7,NA,CASSTGHLYEQYF,TGTGCCAGTAGTACCGGACATCTCTACGAGCAGTACTTC
TRBV21-1,NA,TRBJ1-3,NA,CASSRYLAGVGGNTIYF,TGTGCCAGCAGCAGATATTTAGCGGGCGTAGGGGGAAACACCATATATTTT
TRBV28,few,TRBJ1-2,TRBD1,CASSLTGTGSNYGYTF,TGTGCCAGCAGTTTAACCGGGACAGGGTCTAACTATGGCTACACCTTC
TRBV10-3,NA,TRBJ1-1,TRBD1,CAIKGTGDGAEAFF,TGTGCCATCAAAGGGACAGGGGATGGGGCTGAAGCTTTCTTT
TRBV28,NA,TRBJ2-7,NA,CASSSDWGAWEVEQYF,TGTGCCAGCAGTTCCGACTGGGGAGCCTGGGAGGTCGAGCAGTACTTC
TRBV25-1,NA,TRBJ1-5,TRBD1,CASSESGRGNQPQHF,TGTGCCAGCAGTGAAAGTGGCAGGGGGAATCAGCCCCAGCATTTT
TRBV7-2,NA,TRBJ2-1,TRBD2,CASSPLAGAAGNEQFF,TGTGCCAGCAGCCCCCTAGCGGGAGCCGCAGGCAATGAGCAGTTCTTC
TRBV6-5,NA,TRBJ2-3,NA,CASSYGQGTDTQYF,TGTGCCAGCAGTTACGGGCAGGGAACAGATACGCAGTATTTT
TRBV11-3,NA,TRBJ2-1,TRBD2,CASSSRLADSYNEQFF,TGTGCCAGCAGCTCTCGACTAGCGGACTCCTACAATGAGCAGTTCTTC
TRBV19,NA,TRBJ1-6,NA,CASSIPGGDSALHF,TGTGCCAGTAGTATCCCCGGGGGAGATTCGGCCCTCCACTTT
TRBV6-6,NA,TRBJ2-1,TRBD2,CASKGGRVNEQFF,TGTGCCAGCAAAGGCGGGAGGGTCAATGAGCAGTTCTTC
TRBV5-4,few,TRBJ1-1,NA,CASRQDRMNTEAFF,TGTGCCAGCAGACAGGACAGAATGAACACTGAAGCTTTCTTT
TRBV27,NA,TRBJ2-7,TRBD1,CASSWDREGEQYF,TGTGCCAGCAGTTGGGACAGGGAAGGCGAGCAGTACTTC
TRBV7-9,few,TRBJ1-1,NA,CASSLVQGITEAFF,TGTGCCAGCAGCTTAGTTCAGGGTATCACTGAAGCTTTCTTT
TRBV5-6,NA,TRBJ2-3,NA,CASSWGDRSTDTQYF,TGTGCCAGCAGTTGGGGGGACAGAAGCACAGATACGCAGTATTTT
TRBV6-4,NA,TRBJ2-3,NA,CASSVQGGGGDTQYF,TGTGCCAGCAGTGTGCAAGGAGGAGGTGGAGATACGCAGTATTTT
TRBV10-2,once,TRBJ2-1,TRBD2,CASREGTSVFNEQFF,TGCGCCAGCAGAGAAGGGACTAGCGTTTTCAATGAGCAGTTCTTC
TRBV9,NA,TRBJ1-2,NA,CASSVDRQGIYGYTF,TGTGCCAGCAGCGTAGATAGGCAGGGGATCTATGGCTACACCTTC
TRBV4-1,many,TRBJ2-7,TRBD1,CASSQDGTGNYEQYF,TGCGCCAGCAGCCAAGATGGGACAGGGAACTACGAGCAGTACTTC
TRBV9,NA,TRBJ1-2,NA,CASSVAGDYGYTF,TGTGCCAGCAGCGTGGCGGGGGACTATGGCTACACCTTC
TRBV7-2,NA,TRBJ1-1,NA,CASSYYDPNTEAFF,TGTGCCAGCAGCTACTATGACCCGAACACTGAAGCTTTCTTT